Here is one T cell receptor beta chain with its context. Its antigen remains unknown. Each sample's input was 250 ng genomic DNA, 30,000 to 45,000 genome equivalents. These data come from a study of T cell clusters in autoimmune cytopenias. One tube held mixed TRB-A and TRB-B primer pools for touch-down PCR. TCRdb re-called the multiplex PCR reads and catalogs CDR3 proteins one per entry, DNA excluded. Reported are thousands of distinct CDR3 sequences; the ten largest clones contain roughly 28%. Findings of the study overall: Active autoimmune hepatitis patients had around 3-fold fewer exclusive TRB clusters than healthy donors. TRB repertoire shifts in secondary cytopenia and chronic lymphocytic leukemia mostly reflected lymphoma, not autoimmunity. A dominant lymphoma-associated repertoire apparently masked the cluster-lack signature in secondary cytopenia versus chronic lymphocytic leukemia.

This CDR3 has 15 amino acids. Per germline, CDR1 DFQATT and CDR2 SNEGSKA (reference sequence). The clonotype comes from a human donor with an autoimmune cytopenia or autoimmune hepatitis (not recorded which). The chain employs TRBV20-1 and TRBJ1-2. Sequenced input: peripheral blood. This CDR3 is CSATPPSRAGYGYTF.